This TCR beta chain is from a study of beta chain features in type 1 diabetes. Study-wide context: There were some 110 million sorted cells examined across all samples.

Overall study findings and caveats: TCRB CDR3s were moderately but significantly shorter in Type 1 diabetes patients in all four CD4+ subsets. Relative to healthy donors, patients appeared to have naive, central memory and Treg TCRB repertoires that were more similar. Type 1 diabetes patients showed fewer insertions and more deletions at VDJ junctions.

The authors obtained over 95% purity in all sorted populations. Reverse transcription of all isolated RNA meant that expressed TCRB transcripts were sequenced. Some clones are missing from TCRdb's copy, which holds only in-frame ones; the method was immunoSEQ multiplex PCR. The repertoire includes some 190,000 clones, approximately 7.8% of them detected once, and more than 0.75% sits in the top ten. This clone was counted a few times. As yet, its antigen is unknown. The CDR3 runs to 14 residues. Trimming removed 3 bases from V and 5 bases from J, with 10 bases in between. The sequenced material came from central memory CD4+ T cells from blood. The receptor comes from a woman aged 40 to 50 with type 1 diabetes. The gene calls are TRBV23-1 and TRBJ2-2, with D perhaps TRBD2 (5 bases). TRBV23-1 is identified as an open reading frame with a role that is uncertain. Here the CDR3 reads CASSQAEETGELFF. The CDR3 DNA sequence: TGCGCCAGCAGTCAGGCGGAGGAGACCGGGGAGCTGTTTTTT.